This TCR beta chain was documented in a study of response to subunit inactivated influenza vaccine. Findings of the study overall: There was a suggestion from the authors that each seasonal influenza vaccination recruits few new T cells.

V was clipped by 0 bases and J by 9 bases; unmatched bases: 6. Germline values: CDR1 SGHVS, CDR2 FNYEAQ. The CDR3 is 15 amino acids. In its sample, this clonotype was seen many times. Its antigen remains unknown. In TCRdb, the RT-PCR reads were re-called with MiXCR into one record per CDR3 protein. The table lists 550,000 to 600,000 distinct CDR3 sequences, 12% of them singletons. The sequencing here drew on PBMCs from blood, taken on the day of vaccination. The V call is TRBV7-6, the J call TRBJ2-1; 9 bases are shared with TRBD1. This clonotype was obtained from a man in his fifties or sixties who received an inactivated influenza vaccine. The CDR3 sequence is CASSLAPGQGTEQFF. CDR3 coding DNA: TGTGCCAGCAGCTTAGCGCCGGGACAGGGTACTGAGCAGTTCTTC.